This T cell receptor (beta chain) came from a study of control samples from healthy donors and cancer patients. CDR1 and CDR2 (germline): SGHRS, YFSETQ. Trimming shortened V by 6 bases and J by 0 bases, and 16 bases separated the two germline ends. This CDR3 has 17 amino acids. Clones were read by immunoSEQ multiplex PCR, and TCRdb kept only the in-frame ones, dropping some. The sample has under 85,000 clones; about 95% are singletons. The specimen sequenced was blood. The V gene is TRBV5-1, the J gene TRBJ2-6; D is perhaps TRBD1 or TRBD2 (6 bases each). The sequence came from a woman in her 40s in good health. CDR3 region: CASIPGASSSGANVLTF. The CDR3 bases are TGCGCCAGCATCCCGGGGGCATCTAGCTCTGGGGCCAACGTCCTGACTTTC.